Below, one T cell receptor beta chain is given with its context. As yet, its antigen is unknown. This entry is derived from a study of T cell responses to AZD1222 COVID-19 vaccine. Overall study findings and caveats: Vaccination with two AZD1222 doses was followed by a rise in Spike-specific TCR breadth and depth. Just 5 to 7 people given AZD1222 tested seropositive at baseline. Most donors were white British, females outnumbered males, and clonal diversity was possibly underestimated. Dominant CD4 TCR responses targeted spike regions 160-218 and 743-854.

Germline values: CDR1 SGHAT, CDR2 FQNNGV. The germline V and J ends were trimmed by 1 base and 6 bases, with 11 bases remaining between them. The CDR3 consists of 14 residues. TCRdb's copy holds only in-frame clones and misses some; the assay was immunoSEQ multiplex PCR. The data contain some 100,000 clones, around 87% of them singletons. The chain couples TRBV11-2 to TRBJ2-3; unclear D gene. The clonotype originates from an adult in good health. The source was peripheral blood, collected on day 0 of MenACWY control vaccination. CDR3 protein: CASSLVGLGDTQYF. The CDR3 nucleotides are TGTGCCAGCAGCTTAGTTGGGCTCGGGGATACGCAGTATTTT.